One and the same sample provided the 10 T cell receptor beta chains below, sequenced in a study of T cell responses to AZD1222 COVID-19 vaccine (dated by TCRdb to about 2021). Library preparation was by the immunoSEQ multiplex PCR assay. Not all clones reach the TCRdb copy of this immuneACCESS table, which keeps in-frame sequences only. Checked studies attribute under half of the gap to unresolved V genes and leave the rest unexplained. Within this sample are around 150,000 clones, with 90% to 95% of them counted one time only. Over 1% of the sample belongs to the ten largest clones. The time point label corresponds to: about 28 days (+/-7) after the second vaccine dose. This material consisted of peripheral blood, taken 28 days after the second AZD1222 dose. The receptors derive from an adult who received the AZD1222 COVID-19 vaccine.

This clone was observed once. The genes are TRBV7-2 and TRBJ1-1, with D possibly matching TRBD1 (6 bases). V was cut by 6 bases and J by 3 bases, with 17 bases left in between. Per germline, CDR1 SGHTA and CDR2 FQGNSA. The CDR3 covers 15 residues. The CDR3 coding sequence is TGTGCCAGCAGTCTGGGGGGGCAAGGATACACTGAAGCTTTCTTT. This encodes CASSLGGQGYTEAFF.

V gene TRBV28 combines with J gene TRBJ1-4, with D unclear. The germline gives CDR1 MDHEN, CDR2 SYDVKM. V gave up 5 bases and J gave up 10 bases, with 14 bases separating them. The CDR3 runs 13 residues. The CDR3 region has the DNA TGTGCCAGCAGTCCCATTGGGGTTGGAAAACTGTTTTTT. As protein: CASSPIGVGKLFF.

This chain connects TRBV19 to TRBJ2-1; D unresolved. The germline V gene encodes CDR1 LNHDA and CDR2 SQIVND (reference sequence). The CDR3 has 14 residues. V lost 2 bases, J lost 7 bases, and 12 bases lay in between. This chain's CDR3 is CASSILVPRNEQFF. The DNA of the CDR3 is TGTGCCAGTAGTATACTCGTTCCTCGGAATGAGCAGTTCTTC.

The CDR3 bases are TGCGCCACCCAGAGGGGCATGAACACTGAAGCTTTCTTT. It translates to CATQRGMNTEAFF. This chain joins TRBV10-1 and TRBJ1-1; the D gene is possibly TRBD1 (5 bases). The CDR3 loop spans 13 amino acids. Germline CDR1 reads WNHNN; CDR2 reads SYGVQD (reference sequence). V was trimmed by 10 bases and J by 0 bases, leaving 12 bases between them.

This clone was detected once. V usage is TRBV6-5 and J usage is TRBJ2-7; D is possibly TRBD1 or TRBD2 (5 bases each). Germline values: CDR1 MNHEY, CDR2 SVGAGI. The CDR3 covers 14 residues. V gave up 0 bases and J gave up 3 bases, with 9 bases separating them. The CDR3 coding sequence is TGTGCCAGCAGTTACTCGGGGGACCGCTACGAGCAGTACTTC. It specifies CASSYSGDRYEQYF.

The J gene is TRBJ1-3, the V gene TRBV3-1 (or the pseudogene TRBV3-2); possible D gene TRBD1, 6 bases. Trimming cost V 1 base and J 9 bases, with 13 bases left between them. The CDR3 loop spans 14 amino acids. CDR1 LGHDT and CDR2 YNNKEL come from the germline V gene (reference sequence). Here the CDR3 reads CASSQAGAPTTIYF. In nucleotides, the CDR3 is TGTGCCAGCAGCCAAGCAGGGGCCCCTACCACCATATATTTT.

The chain recombines TRBV13 with TRBJ1-6; possibly TRBD1 for D (6 bases). V was pared by 2 bases and J by 6 bases, with 11 bases between. This CDR3 is built from 15 residues. The germline V gene encodes CDR1 PRHDT and CDR2 FYEKMQ (reference sequence). The CDR3 bases are TGTGCCAGCAGCTTAAGGGGGGAGGTTAATTCACCCCTCCACTTT. This codes for CASSLRGEVNSPLHF.

The chain links TRBV23-1 to TRBJ1-1; the D gene is possibly TRBD1 (6 bases). TRBV23-1 is an ORF, and what it does is uncertain. CDR3 length: 12 amino acids. V gave up 3 bases and J gave up 4 bases, with 6 bases separating them. DNA of the CDR3: TGCGCCAGCAGTCACAGGGGCACTGAAGCTTTCTTT. Its translation: CASSHRGTEAFF.

This clone came up once. J is TRBJ2-1 and V is TRBV5-5; 11 bases fit TRBD2. V was clipped by 1 base and J by 5 bases; unmatched bases: 5. This CDR3 has 16 amino acids. Looked up from germline, CDR1 is SGHKS and CDR2 is YYEKEE (reference sequence). This CDR3 reads CASSLTGLAVHNEQFF. CDR3 in DNA: TGTGCCAGCAGCTTGACGGGACTAGCGGTTCACAATGAGCAGTTCTTC.

This sequence joins TRBV6-1 and TRBJ2-1, with D perhaps matching TRBD2 (6 bases). Between the trimmed V and J ends, which lost 0 bases and 7 bases, there was a span of 16 bases. In germline, CDR1 is MNHNS, CDR2 SASEGT. The CDR3 length is 16 residues. CDR3 amino acids: CASSEAWGDWSNEQFF. The CDR3, as DNA: TGTGCCAGCAGTGAAGCGTGGGGGGACTGGAGTAATGAGCAGTTCTTC.